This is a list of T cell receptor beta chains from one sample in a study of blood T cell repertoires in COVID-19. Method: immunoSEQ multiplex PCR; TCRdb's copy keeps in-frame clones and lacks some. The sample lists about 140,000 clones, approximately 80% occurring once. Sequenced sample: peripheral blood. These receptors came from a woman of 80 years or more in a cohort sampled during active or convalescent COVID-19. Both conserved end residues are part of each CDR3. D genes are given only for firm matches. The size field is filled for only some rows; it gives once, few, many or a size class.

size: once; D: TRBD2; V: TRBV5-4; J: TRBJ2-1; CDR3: CASSSGLAGGSYNEQFF; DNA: TGTGCCAGCAGCTCCGGACTAGCGGGGGGCTCCTACAATGAGCAGTTCTTC
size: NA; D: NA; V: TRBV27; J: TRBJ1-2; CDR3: CASSLSRTAYGYTF; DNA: TGTGCCAGCAGTTTATCCCGGACAGCCTATGGCTACACCTTC
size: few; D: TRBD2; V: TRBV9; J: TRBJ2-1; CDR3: CASSPGTSRSEQFF; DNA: TGTGCCAGCAGCCCCGGGACTAGCAGGAGTGAGCAGTTCTTC
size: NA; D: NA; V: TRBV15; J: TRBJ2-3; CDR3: CATSRDLGGTDTQYF; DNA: TGTGCCACCAGCAGAGATCTAGGGGGCACAGATACGCAGTATTTT
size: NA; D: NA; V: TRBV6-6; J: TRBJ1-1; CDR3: CASREQGGTEAFF; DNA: TGTGCCAGCAGAGAACAGGGCGGCACTGAAGCTTTCTTT
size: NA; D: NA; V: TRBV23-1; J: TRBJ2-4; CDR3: CASHIQGTKNIQYF; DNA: TGCGCCAGTCATATTCAGGGAACCAAAAACATTCAGTACTTC
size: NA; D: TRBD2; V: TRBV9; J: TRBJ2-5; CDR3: CASSVGGTTQETQYF; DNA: TGTGCCAGCAGCGTAGGCGGGACTACTCAAGAGACCCAGTACTTC
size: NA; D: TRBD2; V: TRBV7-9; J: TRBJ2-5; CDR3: CASSPSGNQETQYF; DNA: TGTGCCAGCAGCCCTAGCGGCAACCAAGAGACCCAGTACTTC
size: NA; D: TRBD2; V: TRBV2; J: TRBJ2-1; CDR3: CASSSSGGALEQFF; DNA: TGTGCCAGCAGTTCCAGCGGGGGGGCCCTTGAGCAGTTCTTC
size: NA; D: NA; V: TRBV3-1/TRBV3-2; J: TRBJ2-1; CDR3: CASSQGLGADDNEQFF; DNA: TGTGCCAGCAGCCAAGGCTTGGGGGCTGACGACAATGAGCAGTTCTTC
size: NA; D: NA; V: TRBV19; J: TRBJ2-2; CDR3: CASSTQTEIGELFF; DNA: TGTGCCAGTAGTACCCAGACAGAAATCGGGGAGCTGTTTTTT
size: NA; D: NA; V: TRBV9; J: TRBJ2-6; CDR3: CASSEAGNSGANVLTF; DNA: TGTGCCAGCAGCGAGGCAGGGAACTCTGGGGCCAACGTCCTGACTTTC
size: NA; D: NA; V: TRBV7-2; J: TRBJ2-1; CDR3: CASSSGQLSYNEQFF; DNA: TGTGCCAGCAGCTCAGGACAGCTCTCCTACAATGAGCAGTTCTTC
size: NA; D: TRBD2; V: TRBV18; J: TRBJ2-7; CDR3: CASSPPGLAAGKYEQYF; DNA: TGTGCCAGCTCACCCCCGGGACTAGCGGCCGGAAAGTACGAGCAGTACTTC
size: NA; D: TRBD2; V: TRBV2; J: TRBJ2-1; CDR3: CASSEMPGGGAAYNEQFF; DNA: TGTGCCAGCAGTGAAATGCCTGGCGGGGGGGCCGCCTACAATGAGCAGTTCTTC
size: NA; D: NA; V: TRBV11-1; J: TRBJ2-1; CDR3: CASTLRSRYEQFF; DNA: TGTGCCAGCACCCTTCGGTCGCGCTATGAGCAGTTCTTC
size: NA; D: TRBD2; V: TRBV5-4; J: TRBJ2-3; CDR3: CASSFGGGRTDTQYF; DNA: TGTGCCAGCAGCTTTGGCGGGGGTCGCACAGATACGCAGTATTTT
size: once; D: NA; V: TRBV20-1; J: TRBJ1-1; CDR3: CSASRDTYTEAFF; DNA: TGCAGTGCTAGTCGGGACACCTACACTGAAGCTTTCTTT
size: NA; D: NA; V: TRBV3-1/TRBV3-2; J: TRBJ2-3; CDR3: CASSRGLAYYTDTQYF; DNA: TGTGCCAGCAGCCGAGGGCTAGCTTACTACACAGATACGCAGTATTTT
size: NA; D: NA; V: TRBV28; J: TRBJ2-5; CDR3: CASSPRGPQETQYF; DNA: TGTGCCAGCAGTCCGCGGGGACCGCAAGAGACCCAGTACTTC
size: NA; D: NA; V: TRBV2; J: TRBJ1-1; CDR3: CASSEAAGIGSFF; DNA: TGTGCCAGCAGTGAAGCTGCGGGTATCGGGTCTTTCTTT
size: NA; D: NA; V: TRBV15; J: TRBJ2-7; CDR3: CATSRDRGSYEQYF; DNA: TGTGCCACCAGCAGAGATCGGGGTTCCTACGAGCAGTACTTC
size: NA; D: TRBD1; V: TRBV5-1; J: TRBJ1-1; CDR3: CASSTRTGMNTEAFF; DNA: TGCGCCAGCAGCACCCGGACAGGGATGAACACTGAAGCTTTCTTT
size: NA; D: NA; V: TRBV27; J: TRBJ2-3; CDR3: CASRRLPRSRTDTQYF; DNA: TGTGCCAGCAGGAGACTACCGAGATCGCGCACAGATACGCAGTATTTT
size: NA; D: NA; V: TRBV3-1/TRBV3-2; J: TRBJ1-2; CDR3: CASSQVAGRGYTF; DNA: TGTGCCAGCAGCCAAGTAGCAGGGCGCGGCTACACCTTC
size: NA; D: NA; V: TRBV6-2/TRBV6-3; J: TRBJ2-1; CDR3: CASSGLTGSSYNEQFF; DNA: TGTGCCAGCAGTGGCTTAACGGGGAGCTCCTACAATGAGCAGTTCTTC
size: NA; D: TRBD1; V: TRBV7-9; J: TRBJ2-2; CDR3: CASSGIQGALTGELFF; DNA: TGTGCCAGCAGCGGGATACAGGGGGCGTTAACCGGGGAGCTGTTTTTT
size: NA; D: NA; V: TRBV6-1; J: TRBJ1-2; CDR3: CASSEDSLRGYTF; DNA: TGTGCCAGCAGTGAGGACAGTCTTCGTGGCTACACCTTC
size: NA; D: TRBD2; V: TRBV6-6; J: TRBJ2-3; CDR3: CASSYGLAGNTDTQYF; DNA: TGTGCCAGCAGTTATGGACTAGCGGGGAACACAGATACGCAGTATTTT
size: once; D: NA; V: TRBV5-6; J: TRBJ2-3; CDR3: CASSLAVTPGTDTQYF; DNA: TGTGCCAGCAGCTTGGCCGTCACCCCGGGCACAGATACGCAGTATTTT
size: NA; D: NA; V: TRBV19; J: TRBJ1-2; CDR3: CASMEEGRRGYTF; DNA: TGTGCCAGTATGGAAGAGGGTCGGAGGGGCTACACCTTC
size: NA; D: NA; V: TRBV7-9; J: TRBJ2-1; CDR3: CASSGRDLGNEQFF; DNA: TGTGCCAGCAGCGGCCGGGACTTAGGGAATGAGCAGTTCTTC
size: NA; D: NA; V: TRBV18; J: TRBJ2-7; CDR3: CASATQGRSYEQYF; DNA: TGTGCCAGCGCGACACAGGGGAGGTCGTACGAGCAGTACTTC
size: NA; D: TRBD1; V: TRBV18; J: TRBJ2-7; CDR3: CASSPPGQGPGEQYF; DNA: TGTGCCAGCTCACCACCAGGACAGGGGCCGGGGGAGCAGTACTTC
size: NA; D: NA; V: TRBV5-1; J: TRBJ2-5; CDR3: CASSLQAQETQYF; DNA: TGCGCCAGCAGCTTACAGGCCCAAGAGACCCAGTACTTC
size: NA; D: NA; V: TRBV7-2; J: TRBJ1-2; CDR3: CASSFGGGQGDYGYTF; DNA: TGTGCCAGCAGCTTCGGGGGAGGGCAGGGTGACTATGGCTACACCTTC
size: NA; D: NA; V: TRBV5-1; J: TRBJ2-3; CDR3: CASSYTGGTDTQYF; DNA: TGCGCCAGCAGCTATACCGGAGGCACAGATACGCAGTATTTT
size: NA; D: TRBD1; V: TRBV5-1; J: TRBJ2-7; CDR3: CASSSTHTGASLYEQYF; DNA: TGCGCCAGCAGCTCGACCCACACAGGGGCCTCCCTTTACGAGCAGTACTTC
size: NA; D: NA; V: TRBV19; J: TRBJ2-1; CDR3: CASSTVVNEQFF; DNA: TGTGCCAGTAGTACCGTAGTGAATGAGCAGTTCTTC
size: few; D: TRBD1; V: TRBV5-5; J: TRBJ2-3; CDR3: CASSYSGGRDTQYF; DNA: TGTGCCAGCAGCTACTCAGGGGGAAGGGATACGCAGTATTTT
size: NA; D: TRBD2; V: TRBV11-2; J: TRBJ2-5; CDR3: CASRPGRGGGMYQETQYF; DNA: TGTGCCAGCAGACCCGGTCGCGGCGGGGGGATGTACCAAGAGACCCAGTACTTC
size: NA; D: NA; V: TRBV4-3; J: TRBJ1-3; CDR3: CASSQGQAGNSGNTIYF; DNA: TGCGCCAGCAGCCAAGGCCAAGCCGGGAACTCTGGAAACACCATATATTTT
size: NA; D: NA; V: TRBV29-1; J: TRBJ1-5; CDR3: CSAWDGRAKNQPQHF; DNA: TGCAGCGCCTGGGATGGCAGGGCCAAAAATCAGCCCCAGCATTTT
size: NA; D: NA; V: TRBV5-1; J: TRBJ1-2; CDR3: CASSFQGNYGYTF; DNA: TGCGCCAGCAGCTTTCAGGGTAACTATGGCTACACCTTC
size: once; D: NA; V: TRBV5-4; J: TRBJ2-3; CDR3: CASSLSTLLDTQYF; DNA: TGTGCCAGCAGCTTGTCCACTCTCCTGGATACGCAGTATTTT
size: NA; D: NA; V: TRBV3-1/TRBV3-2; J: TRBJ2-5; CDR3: CASSQEGLEEIQYF; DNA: TGTGCCAGCAGCCAGGAGGGACTGGAAGAGATCCAGTACTTC
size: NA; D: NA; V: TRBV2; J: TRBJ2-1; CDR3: CASSVDRNNEQFF; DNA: TGTGCCAGCAGCGTTGACAGGAACAATGAGCAGTTCTTC
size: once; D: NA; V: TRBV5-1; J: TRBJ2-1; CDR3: CASSSVRGGSYNEQFF; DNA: TGCGCCAGCAGCTCGGTTAGGGGCGGCTCCTACAATGAGCAGTTCTTC
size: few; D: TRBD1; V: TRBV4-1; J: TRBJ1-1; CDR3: CASSRTGTGVSSDTEAFF; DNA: TGCGCCAGCAGCCGGACGGGGACAGGGGTATCATCCGACACTGAAGCTTTCTTT
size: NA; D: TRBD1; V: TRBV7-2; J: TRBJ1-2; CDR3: CASSLYRDRIYGYTF; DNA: TGTGCCAGCAGCTTATACCGGGACAGGATCTATGGCTACACCTTC
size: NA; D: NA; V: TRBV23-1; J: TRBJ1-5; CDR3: CASSHPPWAPQHF; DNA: TGCGCCAGCAGTCATCCCCCCTGGGCGCCCCAGCATTTT
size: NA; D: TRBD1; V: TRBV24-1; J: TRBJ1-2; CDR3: CATSPGQYGYTF; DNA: TGTGCCACCAGCCCGGGACAGTATGGCTACACCTTC
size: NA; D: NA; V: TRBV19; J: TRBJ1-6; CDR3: CASSVTGSGNSPLHF; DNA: TGTGCCAGTAGTGTAACAGGCAGTGGAAATTCACCCCTCCACTTT
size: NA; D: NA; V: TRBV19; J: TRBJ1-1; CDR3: CASSLSGTIVAFF; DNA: TGTGCCAGTAGTCTGTCCGGGACAATTGTTGCTTTCTTT
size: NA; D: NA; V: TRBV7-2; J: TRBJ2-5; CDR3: CASSLYGGGETQYF; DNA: TGTGCCAGCAGCTTATACGGAGGAGGAGAGACCCAGTACTTC
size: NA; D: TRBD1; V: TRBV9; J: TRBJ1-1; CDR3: CASSAPQGARTEAFF; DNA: TGTGCCAGCAGCGCACCACAGGGGGCGCGGACTGAAGCTTTCTTT
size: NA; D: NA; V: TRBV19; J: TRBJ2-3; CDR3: CASSMFWGHRIGTDTQYF; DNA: TGTGCCAGTAGTATGTTTTGGGGACATCGGATTGGCACAGATACGCAGTATTTT
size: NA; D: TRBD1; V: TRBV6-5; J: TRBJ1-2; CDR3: CASSRGQGTYTF; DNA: TGTGCCAGCAGCCGAGGACAGGGGACTTACACCTTC
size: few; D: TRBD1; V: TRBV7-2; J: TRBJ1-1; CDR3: CASSSVQGAKGAFF; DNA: TGTGCCAGCAGCTCGGTACAGGGGGCTAAGGGAGCTTTCTTT